The following is a T cell receptor (beta chain) sequence with its context. What it binds is unknown. The assay was carried out at the deep level. Assay used: immunoSEQ multiplex PCR; TCRdb lists only in-frame clones, some missing. This sample yields roughly 2.5 million clones, of which 85% to 95% are seen a single time; more than 0.12% belongs to the top ten. Germline V lookup: CDR1 SGHRS, CDR2 YFSETQ. The length of the CDR3 is 14 residues. With 0 bases removed from V and 4 bases from J, the gap between germline ends came to 10 bases. These data originate in a study of shared clonotypes between healthy human individuals. The study, taken as a whole, reports: Clonotype sharing across donors was expected to vary with sequencing depth. Rarefaction analysis demonstrated incomplete sorted-subset sequencing notwithstanding large depth. Generation probability values for non-shared clonotypes were lower than those for clonotypes shared by all four donors.

Sequenced sample: naive CD4+ T cells sorted from blood. The subset was: CD45RA+ positively selected. The origin of this receptor is a young man in good health. The chain employs TRBV5-1 and TRBJ1-1; tentatively, D is TRBD1 (6 bases). The CDR3 DNA reads TGCGCCAGCAGCTTGGAGAGGGGGATCACTGAAGCTTTCTTT. Protein product: CASSLERGITEAFF.